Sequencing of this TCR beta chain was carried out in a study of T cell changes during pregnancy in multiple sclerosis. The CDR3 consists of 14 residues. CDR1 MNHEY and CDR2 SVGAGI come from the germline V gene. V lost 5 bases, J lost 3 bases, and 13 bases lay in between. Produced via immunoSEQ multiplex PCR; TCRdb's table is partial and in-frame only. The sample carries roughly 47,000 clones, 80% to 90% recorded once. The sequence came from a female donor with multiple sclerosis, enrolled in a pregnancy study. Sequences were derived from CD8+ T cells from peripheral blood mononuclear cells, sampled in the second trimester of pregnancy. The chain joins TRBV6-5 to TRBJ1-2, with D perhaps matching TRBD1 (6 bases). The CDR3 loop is CASSATTGYYGYTF. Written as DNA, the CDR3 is TGTGCCAGCAGTGCCACGACAGGATACTATGGCTACACCTTC.